Sequencing of this T cell receptor beta chain was carried out in a study of T cell changes during pregnancy in multiple sclerosis. This clone was observed once. The V gene's germline CDR1 is SGHTA and CDR2 FQGTGA. The CDR3 is 14 amino acids. V lost 3 bases and J lost 8; bases outside the gene matches: 5. TCRdb's table, derived via immunoSEQ multiplex PCR, lists solely in-frame clones and lacks some. The table includes 90,000 to 120,000 clones, roughly 90% detected once. This receptor was identified in a female donor in good health, enrolled as a control in a pregnancy study. The input for sequencing was peripheral blood, taken in the third trimester of pregnancy. The rearrangement links TRBV7-3 to TRBJ2-4, with 9 bases lining up with TRBD2. The CDR3 protein is CASSFTAGGDIQYF. CDR3 DNA: TGTGCCAGCAGCTTTACAGCGGGGGGTGACATTCAGTACTTC. The full variable domain, with the rest looked up from reference TRBV7-3 and TRBJ2-4, is GAGVSQTPSNKVTEKGKYVELRCDPISGHTALYWYRQSLGQGPEFLIYFQGTGAADDSGLPNDRFFAVRPEGSVSTLKIQRTERGDSAVYLCASSFTAGGDIQYFGAGTRLSVL.